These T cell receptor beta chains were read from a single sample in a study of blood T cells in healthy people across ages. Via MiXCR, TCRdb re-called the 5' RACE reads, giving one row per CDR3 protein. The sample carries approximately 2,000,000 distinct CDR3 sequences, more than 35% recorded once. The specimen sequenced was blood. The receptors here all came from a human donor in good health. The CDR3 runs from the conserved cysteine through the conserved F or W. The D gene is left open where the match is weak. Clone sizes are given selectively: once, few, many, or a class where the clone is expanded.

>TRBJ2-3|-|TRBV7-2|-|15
CASSLDLGGWDTQYF
TGTGCCAGCAGCTTAGATTTAGGGGGTTGGGATACGCAGTATTTT
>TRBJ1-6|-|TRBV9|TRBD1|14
CASSAGQWDSPLHF
TGTGCCAGCAGCGCGGGACAGTGGGATTCACCCCTCCACTTT
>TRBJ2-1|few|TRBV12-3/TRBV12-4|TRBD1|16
CASSIYRTGGYNEQFF
TGTGCCAGCAGTATATACCGGACAGGGGGTTACAATGAGCAGTTCTTC
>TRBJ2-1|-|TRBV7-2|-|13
CASSLERSRQQFF
TGTGCCAGCAGCTTAGAAAGGAGCCGTCAGCAGTTCTTC
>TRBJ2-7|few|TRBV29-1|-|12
CSVEASRDEQYF
TGCAGCGTTGAGGCCTCCAGGGACGAGCAGTACTTC
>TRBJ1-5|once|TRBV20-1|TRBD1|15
CSASRGQGFGQPQHF
TGCAGTGCATCAAGAGGACAGGGGTTCGGGCAGCCCCAGCATTTT
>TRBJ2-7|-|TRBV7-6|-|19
CASSLPRTVWIRDGDEQYF
TGTGCCAGCAGCTTACCAAGGACGGTTTGGATACGGGACGGCGACGAGCAGTACTTC
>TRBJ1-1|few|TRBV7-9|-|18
CASSLVGRVSRVGTEAFF
TGTGCCAGCAGCTTAGTAGGGCGGGTGAGCAGGGTCGGCACTGAAGCTTTCTTT
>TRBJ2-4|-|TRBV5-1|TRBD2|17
CASSLALGGGPKNIQYF
TGCGCCAGCAGCTTGGCCCTAGGCGGGGGGCCCAAAAACATTCAGTACTTC
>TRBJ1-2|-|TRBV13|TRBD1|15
CASSEPDRNLYGYTF
TGTGCCAGCAGTGAACCGGACAGGAACCTCTATGGCTACACCTTC
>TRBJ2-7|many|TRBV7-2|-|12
CASSFNRYEQYF
TGTGCCAGCAGCTTTAACAGATACGAGCAGTACTTC
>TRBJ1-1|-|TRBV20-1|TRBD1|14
CSARGQGGDTEAFF
TGCAGTGCCCGTGGACAGGGTGGAGACACTGAAGCTTTCTTT
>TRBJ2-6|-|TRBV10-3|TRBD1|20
CAISTGETGQGSSGANVLTF
TGTGCCATCAGCACCGGAGAAACGGGACAGGGGAGCTCTGGGGCCAACGTCCTGACTTTC
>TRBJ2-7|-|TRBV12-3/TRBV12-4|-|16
CASSLASSGSSYVQYF
TGTGCCAGCAGTTTAGCGTCCAGCGGATCATCCTACGTGCAGTACTTC
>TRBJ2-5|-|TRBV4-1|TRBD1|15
CASSPPDRDQETQYF
TGCGCCAGCAGCCCCCCGGACAGGGATCAGGAGACCCAGTACTTC
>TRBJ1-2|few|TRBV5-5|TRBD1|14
CASSLFTGGFGYTF
TGTGCCAGCAGCTTGTTTACAGGGGGCTTTGGCTACACCTTC
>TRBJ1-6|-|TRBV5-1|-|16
CASSLEGQVGSSPLHF
TGCGCCAGCAGCTTGGAGGGGCAGGTCGGTTCTTCACCCCTCCACTTT
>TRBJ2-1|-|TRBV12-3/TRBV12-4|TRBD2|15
CASGAGTSEYNEQFF
TGTGCCAGCGGAGCCGGGACTAGCGAGTACAATGAGCAGTTCTTC
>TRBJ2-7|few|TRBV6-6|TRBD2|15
CASSPRPSGSYEQYF
TGTGCCAGCAGTCCCCGTCCTAGCGGCTCCTACGAGCAGTACTTC
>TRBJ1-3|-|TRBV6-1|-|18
CASSEVEGWRISGNTIYF
TGTGCCAGCAGTGAAGTCGAAGGTTGGAGGATCTCCGGAAACACCATATATTTT
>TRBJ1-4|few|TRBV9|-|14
CASSVGQNNEKLFF
TGTGCCAGCAGCGTAGGACAGAATAACGAAAAACTGTTTTTT
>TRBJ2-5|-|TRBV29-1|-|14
CSVVFLGAGETQYF
TGCAGCGTTGTTTTTCTGGGGGCTGGGGAGACCCAGTACTTC
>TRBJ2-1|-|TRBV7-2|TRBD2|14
CASSSGLAGGPRFF
TGTGCCAGCAGCAGTGGACTAGCGGGGGGCCCCCGGTTCTTC
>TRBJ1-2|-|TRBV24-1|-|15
CATSDGQAHNYGYTF
TGTGCCACCAGTGATGGGCAGGCCCATAACTATGGCTACACCTTC
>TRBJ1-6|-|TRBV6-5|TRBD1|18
CASSFTQQGARNNSPLHF
TGTGCCAGCAGTTTCACACAACAGGGGGCGCGGAATAATTCACCCCTCCACTTT
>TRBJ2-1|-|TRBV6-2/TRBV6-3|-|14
CASSYSIGSHEQFF
TGTGCCAGCAGTTACTCGATCGGCAGCCATGAGCAGTTCTTC
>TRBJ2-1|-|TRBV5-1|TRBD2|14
CASSPTSGGGEQFF
TGCGCCAGCAGCCCGACTAGCGGGGGGGGTGAGCAGTTCTTC
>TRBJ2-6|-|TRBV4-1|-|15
CASRPNLSGANVLTF
TGCGCCAGCAGGCCTAATCTCTCTGGGGCCAACGTCCTGACTTTC
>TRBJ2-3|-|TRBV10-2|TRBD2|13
CASLAGGQDTQYF
TGCGCCAGTCTAGCGGGGGGGCAAGATACGCAGTATTTT
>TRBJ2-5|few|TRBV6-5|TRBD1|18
CASSYLGQGVNPQETQYF
TGTGCCAGCAGTTACCTCGGACAGGGAGTAAACCCCCAAGAGACCCAGTACTTC
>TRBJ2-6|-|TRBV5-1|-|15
CASSLGQPGSNVLTF
TGCGCCAGCAGCTTGGGGCAGCCGGGGTCCAACGTCCTGACTTTC
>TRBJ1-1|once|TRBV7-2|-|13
CASSLVGAPKAFF
TGTGCCAGCAGCTTAGTGGGGGCGCCGAAAGCTTTCTTT
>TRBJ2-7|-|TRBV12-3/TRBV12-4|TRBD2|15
CASSSSGGCYYEQYF
TGTGCCAGCAGCTCTAGCGGGGGCTGTTATTACGAGCAGTACTTC
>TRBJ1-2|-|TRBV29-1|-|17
CSVEPRGAAGFLYGYTF
TGCAGCGTTGAACCGAGGGGGGCGGCCGGTTTCCTCTATGGCTACACCTTC
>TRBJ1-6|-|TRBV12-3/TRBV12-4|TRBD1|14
CASSLQGAYSPLHF
TGTGCCAGCAGCCTACAGGGGGCATATTCACCCCTCCACTTT
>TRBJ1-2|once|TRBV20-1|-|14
CSASVAGLDYGYTF
TGCAGTGCTAGTGTCGCAGGGTTAGATTATGGCTACACCTTC
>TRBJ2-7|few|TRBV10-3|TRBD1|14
CAIRSGTVTYEQYF
TGTGCCATCAGATCCGGGACAGTAACCTACGAGCAGTACTTC
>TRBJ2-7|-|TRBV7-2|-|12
CASRHDSYEQYF
TGTGCCAGCAGGCATGATTCCTACGAGCAGTACTTC
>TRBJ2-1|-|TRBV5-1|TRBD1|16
CASSLSGGGLYNEQFF
TGCGCCAGCAGCTTATCAGGGGGCGGCCTATACAATGAGCAGTTCTTC
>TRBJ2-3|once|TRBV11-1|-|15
CASSPQTRRTDTQYF
TGTGCCAGCAGCCCCCAGACAAGACGCACAGATACGCAGTATTTT
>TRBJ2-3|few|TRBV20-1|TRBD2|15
CSALGLAGFTDTQYF
TGCAGTGCCCTGGGACTAGCGGGCTTCACAGATACGCAGTATTTT
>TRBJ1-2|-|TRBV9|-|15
CASSVATAPGYGYTF
TGTGCCAGCAGCGTAGCAACCGCCCCTGGCTATGGCTACACCTTC
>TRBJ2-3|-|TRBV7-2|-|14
CASSSPYRDDTQYF
TGTGCCAGCAGCTCCCCCTACAGGGATGATACGCAGTATTTT
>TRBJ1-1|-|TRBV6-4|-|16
CASSDLFSRSRREAFF
TGTGCCAGCAGTGACCTCTTTAGCAGAAGCCGTCGCGAAGCTTTCTTT
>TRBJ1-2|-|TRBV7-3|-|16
CASSLTFRVSIYGYTF
TGTGCCAGCAGCTTAACGTTTAGGGTTTCTATCTATGGCTACACCTTC
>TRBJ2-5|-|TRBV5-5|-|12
CASSLRLETQDF
TGTGCCAGCAGCTTGCGTCTAGAGACCCAGGACTTC
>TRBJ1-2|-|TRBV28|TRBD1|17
CASSFGPGGPWWDGYTF
TGTGCCAGCAGTTTCGGTCCAGGGGGCCCGTGGTGGGATGGCTACACCTTC